These 6 T cell receptor beta chains were sequenced from one sample in a study of cytomegalovirus exposure and HLA in healthy donors. The study ran its PCR with 60 Vbeta and 13 Jbeta primers. Clones were sequenced by immunoSEQ multiplex PCR, and TCRdb holds only the in-frame ones, with some missing. Among fewer than 200,000 clones listed, roughly four fifths were seen once. The sequenced material came from PBMCs. These receptors were collected from a girl aged 2 to 10 in good health and CMV-seropositive.

The CDR3 nucleotides read TGTGCCTGGAGTCGACTAGTGGGGGGCACAGATACGCAGTATTTT. It translates to CAWSRLVGGTDTQYF. This sequence joins TRBV30 and TRBJ2-3; D may be TRBD2 (6 bases). The CDR3 has 15 amino acids. V lost 2 bases and J 1 base, leaving 13 bases between the germline ends. Germline lookup yields CDR1 GTSNPN and CDR2 SVGIG (reference sequence).

The chain has TRBV1 and TRBJ2-7; the tabulated D call, TRBD2, remains unverified against the DNA. TRBV1 represents a pseudogene. There are 17 residues in the CDR3. CDR3 sequence (DNA): TGCACCAGCCTTGGAGGGAGGGTCGCACATTATAGATACGAGCAGTACTTC. Amino acid sequence: CTSLGGRVAHYRYEQYF.

V usage is TRBV5-1 and J usage is TRBJ2-6; TRBD1 aligns across 11 bases. Germline V gene lookup returns CDR1 SGHRS and CDR2 YFSETQ. Unmatched junction bases numbered 6, after V lost 2 bases and J lost 2 bases. This CDR3 is 18 amino acids long. This chain's CDR3 is CASSFPRTGGAGANVLTF. The CDR3 DNA reads TGCGCCAGCAGCTTTCCGCGGACAGGGGGCGCTGGGGCCAACGTCCTGACTTTC. The full variable domain, completed using reference TRBV5-1 and TRBJ2-6, is KAGVTQTPRYLIKTRGQQVTLSCSPISGHRSVSWYQQTPGQGLQFLFEYFSETQRNKGNFPGRFSGRQFSNSRSEMNVSTLELGDSALYLCASSFPRTGGAGANVLTFGAGSRLTVL.

The chain links TRBV30 to TRBJ2-5; D is perhaps TRBD2 (6 bases). The CDR3 runs 16 residues. The germline CDR1 and CDR2 sequences are GTSNPN and SVGIG (reference sequence). V was shortened by 6 bases and J by 4 bases, with 24 bases between the two germline ends. CDR3 DNA sequence: TGTGCCTGTCGCGCCAACACGGGAGATGGGGTAGAGACCCAGTACTTC. Protein: CACRANTGDGVETQYF.

The chain joins TRBV4-1 to TRBJ1-1, with D hard to call. The V gene lost 0 bases and the J gene lost 6 bases, with 11 bases spanning the gap. CDR3 length: 14 amino acids. Germline V gene lookup returns CDR1 MGHRA and CDR2 YSYEKL. CDR3 DNA sequence: TGCGCCAGCAGCCAAGAGCCCGGAGCTTCTGAAGCTTTCTTT. As protein: CASSQEPGASEAFF.

The sample holds a few counts of this clone. This chain connects TRBV7-9 to TRBJ2-4; maybe TRBD2 (5 bases). This CDR3 comprises 16 residues. Trimming cost V 5 bases and J 3 bases, with 17 bases left between them. Germline assignment: CDR1 SEHNR and CDR2 FQNEAQ (reference sequence). CDR3 loop: CASSLPHIGGKNIQYF. CDR3 nucleotide sequence: TGTGCCAGCAGCCTACCCCACATAGGAGGCAAAAACATTCAGTACTTC.